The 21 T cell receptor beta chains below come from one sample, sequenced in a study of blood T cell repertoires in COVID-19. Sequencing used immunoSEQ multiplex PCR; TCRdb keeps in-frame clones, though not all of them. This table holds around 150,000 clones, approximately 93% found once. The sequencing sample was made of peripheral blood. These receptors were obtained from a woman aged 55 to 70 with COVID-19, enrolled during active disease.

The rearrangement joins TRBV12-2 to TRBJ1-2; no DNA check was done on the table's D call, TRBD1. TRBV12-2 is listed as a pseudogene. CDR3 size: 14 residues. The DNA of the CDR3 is TGTGCAAGTCGCCGTACCGGGACACACTATGGCTACACCTTC. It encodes CASRRTGTHYGYTF.

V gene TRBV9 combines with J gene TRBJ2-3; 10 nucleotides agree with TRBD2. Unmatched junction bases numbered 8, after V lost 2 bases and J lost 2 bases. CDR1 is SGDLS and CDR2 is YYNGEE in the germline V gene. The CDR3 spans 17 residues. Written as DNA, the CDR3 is TGTGCCAGCAGCGTTGGGCTAGCGGGAGTCTACACAGATACGCAGTATTTT. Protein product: CASSVGLAGVYTDTQYF.

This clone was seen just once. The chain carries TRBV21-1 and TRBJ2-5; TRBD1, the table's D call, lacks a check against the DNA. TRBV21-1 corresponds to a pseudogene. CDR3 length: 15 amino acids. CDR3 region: CASSKEQTGEETQYF. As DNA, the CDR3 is TGTGCCAGCAGCAAAGAACAGACAGGGGAAGAGACCCAGTACTTC.

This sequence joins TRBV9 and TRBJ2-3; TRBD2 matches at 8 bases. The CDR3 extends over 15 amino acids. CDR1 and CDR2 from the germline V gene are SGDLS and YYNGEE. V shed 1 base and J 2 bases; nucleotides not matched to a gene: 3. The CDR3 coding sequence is TGTGCCAGCAGCGTAAGCGGGGGCCCCACAGATACGCAGTATTTT. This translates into CASSVSGGPTDTQYF.

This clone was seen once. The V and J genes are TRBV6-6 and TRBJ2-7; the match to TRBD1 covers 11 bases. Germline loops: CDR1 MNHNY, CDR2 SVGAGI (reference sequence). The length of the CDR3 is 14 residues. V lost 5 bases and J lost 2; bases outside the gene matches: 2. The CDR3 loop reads CASSRGQGAYEQYF. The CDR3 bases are TGTGCCAGCAGTAGGGGACAGGGGGCCTACGAGCAGTACTTC.

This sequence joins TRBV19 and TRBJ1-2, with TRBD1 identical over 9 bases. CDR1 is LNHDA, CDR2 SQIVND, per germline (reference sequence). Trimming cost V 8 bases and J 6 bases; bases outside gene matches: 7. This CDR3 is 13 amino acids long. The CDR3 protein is CASWDRERNGYTF. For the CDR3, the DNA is TGTGCCAGTTGGGACAGGGAGAGGAATGGCTACACCTTC.

The CDR3 coding sequence is TGTGCCAGTAGTCGGGACAGGGAAAATGAAAAACTGTTTTTT. Amino acid sequence: CASSRDRENEKLFF. The rearrangement joins TRBV19 to TRBJ1-4; 9 bases are shared with TRBD1. V trimming: 5 bases; J trimming: 5 bases; junction bases outside the gene matches: 3. This CDR3 region has 14 residues. Per the germline V gene, CDR1 is LNHDA and CDR2 is SQIVND (reference sequence).

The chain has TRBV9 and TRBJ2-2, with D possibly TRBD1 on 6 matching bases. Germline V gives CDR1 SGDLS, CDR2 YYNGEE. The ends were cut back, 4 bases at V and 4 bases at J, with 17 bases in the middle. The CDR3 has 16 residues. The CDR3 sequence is CASSSRGFTGTGELFF. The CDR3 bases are TGTGCCAGCAGCTCGAGGGGGTTCACGGGCACCGGGGAGCTGTTTTTT. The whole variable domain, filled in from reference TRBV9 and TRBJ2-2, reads DSGVTQTPKHLITATGQRVTLRCSPRSGDLSVYWYQQSLDQGLQFLIQYYNGEERAKGNILERFSAQQFPDLHSELNLSSLELGDSALYFCASSSRGFTGTGELFFGEGSRLTVL.

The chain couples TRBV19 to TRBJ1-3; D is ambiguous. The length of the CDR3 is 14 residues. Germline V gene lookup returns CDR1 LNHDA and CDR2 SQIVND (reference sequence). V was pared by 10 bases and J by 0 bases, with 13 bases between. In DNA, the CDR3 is TGTGCCACTACCGAACAGATCTCTGGAAACACCATATATTTT. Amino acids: CATTEQISGNTIYF.

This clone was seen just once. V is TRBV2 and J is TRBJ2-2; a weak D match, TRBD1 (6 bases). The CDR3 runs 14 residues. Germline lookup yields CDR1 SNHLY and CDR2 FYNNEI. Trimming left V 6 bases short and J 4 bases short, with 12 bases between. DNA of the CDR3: TGTGCCAGCAGCCCGGGACACCTCACCGGGGAGCTGTTTTTT. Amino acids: CASSPGHLTGELFF.

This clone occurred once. CDR3 bases: TGTGCCAGCAGCCGGACAGGTGAAGCTTTCTTT. Amino acid sequence: CASSRTGEAFF. The chain joins TRBV3-1 (or the pseudogene TRBV3-2) to TRBJ1-1, with TRBD1 matching 7 bases. Per germline, CDR1 LGHDT and CDR2 YNNKEL (reference sequence). The CDR3 consists of 11 residues. With V trimmed by 4 bases and J by 7 bases, 0 bases remained unmatched.

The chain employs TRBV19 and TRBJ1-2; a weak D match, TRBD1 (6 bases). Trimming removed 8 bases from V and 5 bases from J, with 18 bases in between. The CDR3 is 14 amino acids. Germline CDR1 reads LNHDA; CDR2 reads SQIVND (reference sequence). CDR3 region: CASAFFTGSYGYTF. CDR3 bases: TGTGCCAGTGCCTTCTTTACAGGGAGTTATGGCTACACCTTC. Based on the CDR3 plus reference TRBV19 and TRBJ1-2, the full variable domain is DGGITQSPKYLFRKEGQNVTLSCEQNLNHDAMYWYRQDPGQGLRLIYYSQIVNDFQKGDIAEGYSVSREKKESFPLTVTSAQKNPTAFYLCASAFFTGSYGYTFGSGTRLTVV.

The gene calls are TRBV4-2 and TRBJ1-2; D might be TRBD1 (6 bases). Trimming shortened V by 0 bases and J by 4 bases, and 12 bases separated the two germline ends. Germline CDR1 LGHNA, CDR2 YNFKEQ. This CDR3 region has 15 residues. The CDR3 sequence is CASSQDRGGIYGYTF. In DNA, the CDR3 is TGTGCCAGCAGCCAAGATCGCGGGGGCATCTATGGCTACACCTTC.

Here the CDR3 reads CASSSRAGDDYGYTF. CDR3 nucleotide sequence: TGTGCCAGCAGCTCGAGAGCAGGGGATGACTATGGCTACACCTTC. The chain is built from TRBV5-4 and TRBJ1-2; D might be TRBD1 (6 bases). V lost 3 bases to trimming and J lost 3 bases, with 15 bases between them. CDR3 size: 15 residues. Germline assignment: CDR1 SGHNT and CDR2 YYREEE (reference sequence).

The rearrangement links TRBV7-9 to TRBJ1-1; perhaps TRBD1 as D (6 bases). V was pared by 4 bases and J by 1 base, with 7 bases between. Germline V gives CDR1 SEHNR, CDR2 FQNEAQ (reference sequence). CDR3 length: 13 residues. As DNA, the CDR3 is TGTGCCAGCAGCTGGACAGAGAACACTGAAGCTTTCTTT. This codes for CASSWTENTEAFF.

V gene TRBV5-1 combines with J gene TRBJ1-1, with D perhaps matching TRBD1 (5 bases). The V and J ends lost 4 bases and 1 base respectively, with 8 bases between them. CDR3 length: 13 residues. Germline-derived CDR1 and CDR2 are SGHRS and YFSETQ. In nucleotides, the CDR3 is TGCGCCAGCAGCGTTGACAGGAACACTGAAGCTTTCTTT. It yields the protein CASSVDRNTEAFF.

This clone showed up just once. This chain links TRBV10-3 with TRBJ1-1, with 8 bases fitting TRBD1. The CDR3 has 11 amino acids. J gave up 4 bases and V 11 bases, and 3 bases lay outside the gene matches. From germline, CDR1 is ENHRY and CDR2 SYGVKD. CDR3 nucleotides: TGTGCCGCTACAGGGGGCACTGAAGCTTTCTTT. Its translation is CAATGGTEAFF.

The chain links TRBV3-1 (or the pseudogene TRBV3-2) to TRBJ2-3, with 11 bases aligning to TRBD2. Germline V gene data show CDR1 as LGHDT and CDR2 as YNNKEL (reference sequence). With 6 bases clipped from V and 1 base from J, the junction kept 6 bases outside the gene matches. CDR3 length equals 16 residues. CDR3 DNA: TGTGCCAGCAGTCCTAGCGGGGGGCTTGGCACAGATACGCAGTATTTT. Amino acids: CASSPSGGLGTDTQYF.

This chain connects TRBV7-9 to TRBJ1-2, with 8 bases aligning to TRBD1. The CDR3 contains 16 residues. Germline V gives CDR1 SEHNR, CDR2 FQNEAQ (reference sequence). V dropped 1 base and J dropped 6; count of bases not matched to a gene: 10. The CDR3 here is CASSLGQGRIGDGYTF. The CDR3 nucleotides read TGTGCCAGCAGCTTAGGACAGGGGAGGATAGGAGATGGCTACACCTTC.

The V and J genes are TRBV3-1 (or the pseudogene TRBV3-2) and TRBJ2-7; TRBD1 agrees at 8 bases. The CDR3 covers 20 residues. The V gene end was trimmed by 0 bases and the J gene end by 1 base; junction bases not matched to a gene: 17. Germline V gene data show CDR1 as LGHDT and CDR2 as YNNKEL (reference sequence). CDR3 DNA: TGTGCCAGCAGCCAAGAGTGGGACAGGAAACCTACCCAGGGGTCCTACGAGCAGTACTTC. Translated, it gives CASSQEWDRKPTQGSYEQYF.

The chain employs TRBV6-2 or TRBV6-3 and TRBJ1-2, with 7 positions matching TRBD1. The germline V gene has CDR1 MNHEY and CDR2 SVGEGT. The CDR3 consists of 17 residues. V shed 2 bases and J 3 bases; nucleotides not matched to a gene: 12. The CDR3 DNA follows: TGTGCCAGCAGTTACCTCAAGTTAGGAGGGGGCGACTATGGCTACACCTTC. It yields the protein CASSYLKLGGGDYGYTF.